These 7 T cell receptor beta chains originate from one sample sequenced in a study of a mutant IDH1 vaccine in newly diagnosed glioma. The time point denotes: week 5, during vaccination. Vaccination used 300 ug of mutant IDH1 20-mer peptide per dose, with topical imiquimod. Only in-frame clones appear in the TCRdb table, and some are missing; sequencing was by immunoSEQ multiplex PCR. The table shows 75,000 to 85,000 clones, with 91% occurring only once. These receptors have no identified antigens. Sequenced here: PBMCs, sampled from a glioma patient whose treatment included an IDH1 peptide vaccine. These receptor sequences come from a woman aged 50 to 60 with glioma.

This chain joins TRBV5-1 and TRBJ2-1, with D possibly matching TRBD2 (5 bases). Trimming cost V 4 bases and J 8 bases, with 16 bases left between them. CDR1 SGHRS and CDR2 YFSETQ come from the germline V gene. The CDR3 consists of 14 residues. CDR3 DNA sequence: TGCGCCAGCAGCGCCCAGGACCGAGCGGATGAGCAGTTCTTC. It yields the protein CASSAQDRADEQFF.

The V call is TRBV6-1, the J call TRBJ2-1; 10 nucleotides align to TRBD2. After removal of 6 bases from V and 9 bases from J, the junction contained 5 bases not matched to a gene. This CDR3 has 13 amino acids. Germline V gives CDR1 MNHNS, CDR2 SASEGT. CDR3 bases: TGTGCCAGCAGGGCTAGCGGGAGTGGTGAGCAGTTCTTC. Its translation is CASRASGSGEQFF.

This sequence joins TRBV7-8 and TRBJ1-1; weak D call: TRBD1 (5 bases). Deletions cut 7 bases from V and 10 bases from J, with 19 bases between. Looked up from germline, CDR1 is SGHVS and CDR2 is FQNEAQ. The CDR3 extends over 13 amino acids. The CDR3 nucleotides are TGTGCCAGCACCTTGGATCCGGGGGTGAGAGCTTTCTTT. Translation: CASTLDPGVRAFF.

This chain uses TRBV27 with TRBJ1-4, with TRBD1 as a possible D gene (5 bases). CDR3 size: 17 residues. The V end was cut by 4 bases, the J end by 4 bases, with 19 bases between. Germline CDR1 reads MNHEY; CDR2 reads SMNVEV (reference sequence). CDR3 sequence reads: CASSWRDPGRSNEKLFF. The CDR3 DNA follows: TGTGCCAGCAGTTGGAGAGATCCGGGGCGAAGTAATGAAAAACTGTTTTTT. The entire variable domain, with the rest obtained from reference TRBV27 and TRBJ1-4, is as follows: EAQVTQNPRYLITVTGKKLTVTCSQNMNHEYMSWYRQDPGLGLRQIYYSMNVEVTDKGDVPEGYKVSRKEKRNFPLILESPSPNQTSLYFCASSWRDPGRSNEKLFFGSGTQLSVL.

V and J are TRBV12-2 and TRBJ1-1. TRBV12-2 is designated a pseudogene. The CDR3 spans 14 residues. The CDR3 bases are TGTGCAAGTCGCCCGCGGGAGATGAACACTGAAGCTTTCTTT. This encodes CASRPREMNTEAFF.

The chain combines TRBV11-3 with TRBJ2-1; tentative D call: TRBD1 (6 bases). Trimming cost V 4 bases and J 0 bases, with 10 bases left between them. This CDR3 region has 15 residues. Germline V gene lookup returns CDR1 SGHNT and CDR2 YENEEA. This CDR3 is CASSSGVSSYNEQFF. CDR3 DNA: TGTGCCAGCAGCTCAGGGGTTAGCTCCTACAATGAGCAGTTCTTC.

The chain employs TRBV5-8 and TRBJ1-1; no firm D call. The CDR3 has 16 amino acids. Trimming pared 3 bases from V and 4 bases from J, leaving 19 bases between. Germline-derived CDR1 and CDR2 are SGHTS and YDEGEE. CDR3 protein: CASSSWTHWAGTEAFF. The CDR3 region has the DNA TGTGCCAGCAGCTCTTGGACCCACTGGGCGGGCACTGAAGCTTTCTTT.